The T cell receptor beta chain under discussion was sequenced for a study of cytomegalovirus exposure and HLA in healthy donors. General observations from the study: Previous analysis showed most TCR beta V segments were productive about 87% or about 30% of the time.

This PCR relied on a set of 60 Vbeta primers and 13 Jbeta primers. TCRdb keeps only in-frame clones here, not all; method: immunoSEQ multiplex PCR. The sample holds 250,000 to 350,000 clones, 70% to 90% seen once. The table lists this clone with a count of one. Its antigen is still unknown. This CDR3 comprises 17 residues. CDR1 MGHRA and CDR2 YSYEKL come from the germline V gene. Trimming cost V 0 bases and J 2 bases, with 17 bases left between them. This receptor was obtained from a woman between 18 and 29 years old in good health and CMV-seronegative. Sample: PBMCs. The V call is TRBV4-1, the J call TRBJ2-7; no definite D call. CDR3: CASSQDLGTTSTYEQYF. The DNA of the CDR3 is TGCGCCAGCAGCCAAGATTTAGGAACTACCTCCACCTACGAGCAGTACTTC.